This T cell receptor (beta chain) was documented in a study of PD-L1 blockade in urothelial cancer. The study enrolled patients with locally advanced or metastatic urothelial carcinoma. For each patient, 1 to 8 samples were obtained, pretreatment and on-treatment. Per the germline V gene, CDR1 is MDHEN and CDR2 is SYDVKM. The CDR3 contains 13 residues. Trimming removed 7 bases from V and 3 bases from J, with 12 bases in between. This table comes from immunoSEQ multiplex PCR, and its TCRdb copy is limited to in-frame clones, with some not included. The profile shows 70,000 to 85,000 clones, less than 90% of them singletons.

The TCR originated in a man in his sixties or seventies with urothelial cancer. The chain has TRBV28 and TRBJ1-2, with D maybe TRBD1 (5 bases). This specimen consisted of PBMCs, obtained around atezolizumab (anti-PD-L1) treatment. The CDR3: CASNLGEDYGYTF. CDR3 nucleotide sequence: TGTGCCAGCAATCTAGGGGAAGACTATGGCTACACCTTC.